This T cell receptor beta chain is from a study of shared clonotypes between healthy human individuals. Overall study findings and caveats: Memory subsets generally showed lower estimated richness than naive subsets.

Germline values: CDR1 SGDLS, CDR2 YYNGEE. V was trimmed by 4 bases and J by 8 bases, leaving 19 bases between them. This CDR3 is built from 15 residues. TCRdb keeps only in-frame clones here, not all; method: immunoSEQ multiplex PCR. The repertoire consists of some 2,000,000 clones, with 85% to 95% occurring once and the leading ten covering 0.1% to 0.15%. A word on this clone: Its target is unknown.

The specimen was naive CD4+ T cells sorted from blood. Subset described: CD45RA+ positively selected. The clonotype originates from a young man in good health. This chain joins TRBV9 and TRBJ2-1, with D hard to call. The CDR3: CASSPSPGSHYEQFF. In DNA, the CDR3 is TGTGCCAGCAGCCCAAGCCCTGGTAGCCATTATGAGCAGTTCTTC.